This entry is about one T cell receptor beta chain. TCRdb's copy holds only in-frame clones and misses some; the assay was immunoSEQ multiplex PCR. The sample carries 50,000 or so clones, over 55% recorded once. The data were taken from a study of T cell clones after liver transplantation. Study context: Post-transplant blood was tracked for graft-donor-reactive T cell clones identified in a pre-transplant mixed lymphocyte reaction. Tolerance: complete withdrawal held at least one year, liver enzymes staying within twice normal. Timepoints were pre-transplant, pre-withdrawal, and after withdrawal was completed or failed. Standard immunosuppression, with no induction, continued until 12-24 months after transplant.

Per germline, CDR1 SNHLY and CDR2 FYNNEI. The CDR3 loop spans 14 amino acids. The V end lost 4 bases, the J end lost 9 bases, and 13 bases lay between the germline ends. This chain uses TRBV2 with TRBJ1-6; D not resolved. Material: CD4+ T cells from blood, obtained roughly 55 months after liver transplant. This clonotype was sampled from a human patient who received a liver transplant. A subset of T cells may come from the graft donor. CDR3 residues: CASSVPIEGSPLHF. The CDR3 DNA is TGTGCCAGCAGTGTCCCTATCGAGGGTTCACCCCTCCACTTT.